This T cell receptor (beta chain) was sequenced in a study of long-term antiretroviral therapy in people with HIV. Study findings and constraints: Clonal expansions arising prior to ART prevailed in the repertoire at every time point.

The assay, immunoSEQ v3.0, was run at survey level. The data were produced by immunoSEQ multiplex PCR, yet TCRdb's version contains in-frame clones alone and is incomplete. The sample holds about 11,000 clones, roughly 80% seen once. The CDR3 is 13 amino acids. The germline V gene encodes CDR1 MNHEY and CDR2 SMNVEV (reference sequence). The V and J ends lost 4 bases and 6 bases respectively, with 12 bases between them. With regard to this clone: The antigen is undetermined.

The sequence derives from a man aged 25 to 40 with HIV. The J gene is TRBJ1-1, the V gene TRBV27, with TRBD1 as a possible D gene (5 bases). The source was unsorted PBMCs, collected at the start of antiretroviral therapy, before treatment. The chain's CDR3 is CASSYQGNAEAFF. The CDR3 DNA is TGTGCCAGCAGTTATCAGGGCAATGCTGAAGCTTTCTTT.